One and the same sample provided the 18 T cell receptor beta chains below, sequenced in a study of blood T cell repertoires in COVID-19. TCRdb keeps only in-frame clones here, not all; method: immunoSEQ multiplex PCR. The table lists about 210,000 clones, over 80% of them singletons. The source material was PBMCs or T cells enriched from blood (not recorded which). These receptor sequences come from a man aged 30-40 years who had recovered from COVID-19.

This chain uses TRBV2 with TRBJ2-5; 8 bases fit TRBD2. V lost 6 bases and J lost 0; bases outside the gene matches: 9. In germline, CDR1 is SNHLY, CDR2 FYNNEI. The CDR3 has 16 residues. The CDR3 sequence is CASRVVGGGNQETQYF. CDR3 DNA: TGTGCCAGCAGGGTCGTGGGCGGGGGGAACCAAGAGACCCAGTACTTC. The full variable domain, in which reference TRBV2 and TRBJ2-5 provide the parts outside the CDR3, is EPEVTQTPSHQVTQMGQEVILRCVPISNHLYFYWYRQILGQKVEFLVSFYNNEISEKSEIFDDQFSVERPDGSNFTLKIRSTKLEDSAMYFCASRVVGGGNQETQYFGPGTRLLVL.

The chain couples TRBV24-1 to TRBJ2-5; 7 bases agree with TRBD2. CDR3 length: 15 residues. V lost 6 bases to trimming and J lost 5 bases; unmatched junction nucleotides: 11. Per germline, CDR1 KGHDR and CDR2 SFDVKD. The CDR3 sequence is CATSSGTGNLETQYF. For the CDR3, the DNA is TGTGCCACCAGTAGCGGGACGGGTAACTTGGAGACCCAGTACTTC.

The J gene is TRBJ2-7, the V gene TRBV19; D perhaps matches TRBD2 (6 bases). CDR1 LNHDA and CDR2 SQIVND come from the germline V gene (reference sequence). V lost 7 bases and J 7 bases, leaving 23 bases between the germline ends. CDR3 size: 15 residues. This CDR3 reads CASNHGLRNFDEQYF. The CDR3 DNA reads as TGTGCCAGTAACCATGGACTAAGGAATTTTGATGAGCAGTACTTC.

This rearrangement joins TRBV30 to TRBJ1-5; D unclear. From germline, CDR1 is GTSNPN and CDR2 SVGIG (reference sequence). The V and J ends lost 3 bases and 0 bases respectively, with 9 bases between them. The CDR3 consists of 14 residues. The chain's CDR3 is CAWRSRNSNQPQHF. For the CDR3, the DNA is TGTGCCTGGAGGAGTAGAAATAGCAATCAGCCCCAGCATTTT.

The chain combines TRBV19 with TRBJ1-1; 9 positions agree with TRBD1. V shed 4 bases, J shed 0 bases, and the junction held 15 bases outside the gene matches. This CDR3 comprises 19 residues. Germline-derived CDR1 and CDR2 are LNHDA and SQIVND (reference sequence). CDR3 amino acids: CASSTGQGEWGHMNTEAFF. DNA of the CDR3: TGTGCCAGTAGTACGGGACAGGGAGAGTGGGGCCACATGAACACTGAAGCTTTCTTT.

The chain employs TRBV7-2 and TRBJ2-7, with 10 bases fitting TRBD1. V trimming: 3 bases; J trimming: 4 bases; junction bases outside the gene matches: 3. Germline lookup yields CDR1 SGHTA and CDR2 FQGNSA. The CDR3 is 14 residues long. The CDR3 is CASSFGGQGYEQYF. As DNA, the CDR3 is TGTGCCAGCAGCTTTGGGGGACAGGGGTACGAGCAGTACTTC.

This clone came up a few times. The V gene is TRBV12-3 or TRBV12-4, the J gene TRBJ2-7; no clear D. V was cut by 0 bases and J by 1 base, with 4 bases left in between. The CDR3 covers 13 residues. The CDR3 nucleotides read TGTGCCAGCAGTTTAGCGAGATCCTACGAGCAGTACTTC. It yields the protein CASSLARSYEQYF.

The chain combines TRBV5-5 with TRBJ1-6; TRBD1 might be the D (5 bases). This CDR3 has 14 amino acids. Trimming cost V 0 bases and J 9 bases, with 10 bases left between them. Germline-derived CDR1 and CDR2 are SGHKS and YYEKEE (reference sequence). CDR3 nucleotide sequence: TGTGCCAGCAGCTTGGCGGGGGAAGGTTCACCCCTCCACTTT. As protein: CASSLAGEGSPLHF. The full variable domain, in which reference TRBV5-5 and TRBJ1-6 provide the parts outside the CDR3, is DAGVTQSPTHLIKTRGQQVTLRCSPISGHKSVSWYQQVLGQGPQFIFQYYEKEERGRGNFPDRFSARQFPNYSSELNVNALLLGDSALYLCASSLAGEGSPLHFGNGTRLTVT.

The chain carries TRBV21-1 and TRBJ1-5; the D segment call TRBD1 is taken from the table without a DNA check. TRBV21-1 counts as a pseudogene. The CDR3 is 16 residues long. DNA for the CDR3: TGTGCCAGCAGCTACGACAAACCTTATAGCAATCAGCCCCAGCATTTT. It encodes CASSYDKPYSNQPQHF.

This clone showed up just once. CDR3: CASSLTGPQETQYF. In DNA, the CDR3 is TGTGCCAGCAGCCTGACAGGCCCCCAAGAGACCCAGTACTTC. The rearrangement links TRBV2 to TRBJ2-5, with D tentatively TRBD1 (6 bases). From germline, CDR1 is SNHLY and CDR2 FYNNEI. The ends were cut back, 6 bases at V and 1 base at J, with 12 bases in the middle. There are 14 residues in the CDR3.

The chain employs TRBV5-4 and TRBJ2-3; 11 bases agree with TRBD2. Germline V gives CDR1 SGHNT, CDR2 YYREEE (reference sequence). The V and J ends lost 1 base and 7 bases, in that order; junction bases with no gene match: 8. The CDR3 is 16 residues long. The CDR3 is CASSLSLAGGLNTQYF. CDR3 sequence (DNA): TGTGCCAGCAGCTTGAGTCTAGCGGGAGGCCTGAATACGCAGTATTTT.

The rearrangement links TRBV4-3 to TRBJ1-1, with D possibly TRBD1 on 5 matching bases. The germline V gene has CDR1 LGHNA and CDR2 YSLEER. This CDR3 contains 15 residues. The germline V and J ends were trimmed by 0 bases and 1 base, with 9 bases remaining between them. CDR3 sequence: CASSQDRRGNTEAFF. In DNA, the CDR3 is TGCGCCAGCAGCCAAGATCGGAGGGGGAACACTGAAGCTTTCTTT.

The chain couples TRBV5-4 to TRBJ2-7, with TRBD1 identical over 9 bases. V gave up 2 bases and J gave up 4 bases; unmatched junction bases: 1. The germline V gene has CDR1 SGHNT and CDR2 YYREEE (reference sequence). The CDR3 has 13 residues. The CDR3: CASSFGTGYEQYF. CDR3 in DNA: TGTGCCAGCAGCTTCGGGACAGGGTACGAGCAGTACTTC.

This clone turned up a few times. The chain carries TRBV5-4 and TRBJ2-7; 8 nucleotides agree with TRBD1. CDR3 length: 14 amino acids. The V gene end was trimmed by 1 base and the J gene end by 6 bases; junction bases not matched to a gene: 6. Germline V lookup: CDR1 SGHNT, CDR2 YYREEE (reference sequence). CDR3 sequence: CASSLPYGTGEQYF. The CDR3 nucleotides are TGTGCCAGCAGCTTGCCCTACGGGACAGGCGAGCAGTACTTC.

V and J are TRBV28 and TRBJ2-3; tentatively, D is TRBD1 (6 bases). V was shortened by 4 bases and J by 0 bases, with 35 bases between the two germline ends. The CDR3 is 23 amino acids. The germline V gene has CDR1 MDHEN and CDR2 SYDVKM. CDR3 loop: CASSSRHRRPGHPTRRSTDTQYF. In DNA form, the CDR3 reads TGTGCCAGCAGTTCACGACACCGGCGACCGGGACACCCAACCCGGAGGAGCACAGATACGCAGTATTTT.

In its sample, this clone was seen once. The CDR3 nucleotides read TGCGCCAGCAGTCATCACGTCGGGACAGGCTTAAGGCCCCAGCATTTT. This sequence encodes CASSHHVGTGLRPQHF. V usage is TRBV23-1 and J usage is TRBJ1-5; 8 bases are a match to TRBD1. TRBV23-1 is identified as an open reading frame with a role that is uncertain. This CDR3 spans 16 amino acids. V shed 3 bases, J shed 9 bases, and the junction held 13 bases outside the gene matches.

The chain couples TRBV7-9 to TRBJ2-5, with D tentatively TRBD2 (5 bases). The V gene lost 5 bases and the J gene lost 5 bases, with 15 bases spanning the gap. Germline CDR1 reads SEHNR; CDR2 reads FQNEAQ (reference sequence). There are 14 residues in the CDR3. CDR3 region: CASSTRGRWETQYF. CDR3 nucleotides: TGTGCCAGCAGCACCCGAGGGCGTTGGGAGACCCAGTACTTC.

The rearrangement joins TRBV6-2 or TRBV6-3 to TRBJ2-7, with D tentatively TRBD2 (5 bases). V was shortened by 7 bases and J by 3 bases, with 16 bases between the two germline ends. The germline V gene encodes CDR1 MNHEY and CDR2 SVGEGT. This CDR3 is built from 14 residues. The CDR3, as DNA: TGTGCCAGCACCCCCCACGGACTTGACTACGAGCAGTACTTC. Encoded protein: CASTPHGLDYEQYF.